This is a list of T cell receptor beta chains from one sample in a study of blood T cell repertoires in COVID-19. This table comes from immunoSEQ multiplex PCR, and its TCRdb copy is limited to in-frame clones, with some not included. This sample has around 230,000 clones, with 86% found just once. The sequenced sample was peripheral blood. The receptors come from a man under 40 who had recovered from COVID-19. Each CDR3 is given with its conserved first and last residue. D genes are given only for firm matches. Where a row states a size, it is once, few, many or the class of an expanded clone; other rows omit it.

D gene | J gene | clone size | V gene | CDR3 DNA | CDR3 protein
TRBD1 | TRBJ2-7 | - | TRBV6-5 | TGTGCCAGCAATCTACGACAGGGGTACTCCTACGAGCAGTACTTC | CASNLRQGYSYEQYF
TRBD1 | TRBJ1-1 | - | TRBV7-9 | TGTGCCAGCAGCAGACAGGGTTCGATTGAAGCTTTCTTT | CASSRQGSIEAFF
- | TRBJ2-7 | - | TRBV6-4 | TGTGCCAGCTATTGGGGCAGAGCCTACGAGCAGTACTTC | CASYWGRAYEQYF
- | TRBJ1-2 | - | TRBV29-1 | TGCAGCGTCGACCTGGGACTCAGAAACTATGGCTACACCTTC | CSVDLGLRNYGYTF
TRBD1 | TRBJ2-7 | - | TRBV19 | TGTGCCGCCAGGGGGACAGAATTTGGGTACGAGCAGTACTTC | CAARGTEFGYEQYF
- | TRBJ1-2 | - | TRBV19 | TGTGCCAGTAAGGGCAGGGCTAACTATGGCTACACCTTC | CASKGRANYGYTF
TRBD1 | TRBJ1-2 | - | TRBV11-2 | TGTGCCAGCAGCTTAGTGGGGGACAGGGTTTCCGGTAGTGGCTACACCTTC | CASSLVGDRVSGSGYTF
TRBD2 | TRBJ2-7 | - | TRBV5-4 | TGTGCCAGCAGCTTGCGGTCCGGGGGGTCCTACGAGCAGTACTTC | CASSLRSGGSYEQYF
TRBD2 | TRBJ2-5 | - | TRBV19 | TGTGCCAGTAGTATAGGCGGGGGGCTGGAGACCCAGTACTTC | CASSIGGGLETQYF
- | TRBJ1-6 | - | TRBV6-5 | TGTGCCAGCAGCCGACAGGTCTTTTCACCCCTCCACTTT | CASSRQVFSPLHF
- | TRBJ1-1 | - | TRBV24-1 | TGTGCCACCCCTAAATTGGCTTTCTTT | CATPKLAFF
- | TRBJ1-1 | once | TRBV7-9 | TGTGCCAGCAGCTTAGCGCGACAGCACCTAATAGGCACTGAAGCTTTCTTT | CASSLARQHLIGTEAFF
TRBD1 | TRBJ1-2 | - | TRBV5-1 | TGCGCCAGCAGCCGGGGACAGCCGGGACACTATGGCTACACCTTC | CASSRGQPGHYGYTF
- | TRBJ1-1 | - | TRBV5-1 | TGCGCCAGCAGCTCCGAGGGGGGGACTGAAGCTTTCTTT | CASSSEGGTEAFF
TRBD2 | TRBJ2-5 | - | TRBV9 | TGTGCCAGCAGTATAGCGGGGGGTAACCAAGAGACCCAGTACTTC | CASSIAGGNQETQYF
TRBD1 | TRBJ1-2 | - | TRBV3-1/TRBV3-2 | TGTGCCAGCAGGCGACAGGGGGCTAACTATGGCTACACCTTC | CASRRQGANYGYTF
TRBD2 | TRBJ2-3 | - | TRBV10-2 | TGCGCCAGCAGGCTTAGCGGGGGGGCTAGAGATACGCAGTATTTT | CASRLSGGARDTQYF
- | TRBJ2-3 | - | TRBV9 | TGTGCCAGCAGCTCGCGGGGCGTTAGCACAGATACGCAGTATTTT | CASSSRGVSTDTQYF
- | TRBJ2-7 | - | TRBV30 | TGTGCCTGGAGTTCGGGTCAGAGCTACGAGCAGTACTTC | CAWSSGQSYEQYF
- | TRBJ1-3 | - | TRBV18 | TGTGCCAGCTCACCTCGATTCGCGTCGGGGGGAAACACCATATATTTT | CASSPRFASGGNTIYF
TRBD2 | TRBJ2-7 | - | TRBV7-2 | TGTGCCAGCAGCCCTTCTTCGACTAGCGTCTCCTACGAGCAGTACTTC | CASSPSSTSVSYEQYF
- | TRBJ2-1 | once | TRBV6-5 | TGTGCCAGCAGTCTACGGAGGGGACCCTACAATGAGCAGTTCTTC | CASSLRRGPYNEQFF
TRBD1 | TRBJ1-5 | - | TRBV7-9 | TGTGCCAGCAGCCCGGGACAGGGCTCAAATCAGCCCCAGCATTTT | CASSPGQGSNQPQHF
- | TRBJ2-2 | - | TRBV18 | TGTGCCAGCTCACGAGCCGGGGAGCTGTTTTTT | CASSRAGELFF
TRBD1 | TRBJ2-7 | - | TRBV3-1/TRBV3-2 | TGTGCCAGCAGCCGTACAGGGGGCGGCGAGCAGTACTTC | CASSRTGGGEQYF
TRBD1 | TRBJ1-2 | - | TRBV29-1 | TGCAGCGTTACAGGGGTGTATGGCTACACCTTC | CSVTGVYGYTF
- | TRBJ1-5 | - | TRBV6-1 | TGTGCCAGCAGTGAACTCCCAGATAGCAATCAGCCCCAGCATTTT | CASSELPDSNQPQHF
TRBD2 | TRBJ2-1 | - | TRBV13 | TGTGCCAGCAGCTTACTAGCGGGGGGCCGGGGGCATGAGCAGTTCTTC | CASSLLAGGRGHEQFF
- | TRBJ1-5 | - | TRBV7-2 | TGTGCCAGCAGCCTTGTAATCGGCAATCAGCCCCAGCATTTT | CASSLVIGNQPQHF
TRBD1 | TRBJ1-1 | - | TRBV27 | TGTGCCAGCAGTTGGGGAATACCGACAGGGAACGGGTTTGAAGCTTTCTTT | CASSWGIPTGNGFEAFF
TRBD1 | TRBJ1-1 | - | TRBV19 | TGTGCCAGTAGTAAAGTGCAGGGGGCCGACACTGAAGCTTTCTTT | CASSKVQGADTEAFF
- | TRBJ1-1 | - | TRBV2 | TGTGCCAGCAGTGGGTTGGAGGGCAGGAGTGAAGCTTTCTTT | CASSGLEGRSEAFF
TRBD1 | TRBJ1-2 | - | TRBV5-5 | TGTGCCAGCAGCTTGGACAGGGGGTTCTATGGCTACACCTTC | CASSLDRGFYGYTF
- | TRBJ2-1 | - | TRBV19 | TGTGCCAGTAGTCGGACAGGCGAGGGGGGTGAGCAGTTCTTC | CASSRTGEGGEQFF
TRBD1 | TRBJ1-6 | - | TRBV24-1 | TGTGCCACCAGTGTATTTCTACAGGGGGCCCATAATTCACCCCTCCACTTT | CATSVFLQGAHNSPLHF
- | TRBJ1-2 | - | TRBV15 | TGTGCCACCAGCAGCCTTAAGACAGACGACTATGGCTACACCTTC | CATSSLKTDDYGYTF
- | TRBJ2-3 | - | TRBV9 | TGTGCCAGCAGCGTAGCTGCCATTTCAGGGAATACGCAGTATTTT | CASSVAAISGNTQYF
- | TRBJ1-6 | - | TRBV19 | TGTGCCAGTAGTATTAGTGGACTGCCCTATAATTCACCCCTCCACTTT | CASSISGLPYNSPLHF
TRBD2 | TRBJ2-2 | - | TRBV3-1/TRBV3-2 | TGTGCCAGCAGCCGGAGGACTAGCGGACGCACCGGGGAGCTGTTTTTT | CASSRRTSGRTGELFF
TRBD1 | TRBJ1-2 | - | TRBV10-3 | TGTGCCATCAGTACTTCCGGGACAGATTATGGCTACACCTTC | CAISTSGTDYGYTF
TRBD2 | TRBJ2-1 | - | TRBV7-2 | TGTGCCAGCAGCTTAGGAGTTAGCGGGGGGGACGAGCAGTTCTTC | CASSLGVSGGDEQFF
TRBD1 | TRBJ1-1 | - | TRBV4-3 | TGCGCCAGCAGCCAAGCGGGGACAGGGAGGAGAAGCACTGAAGCTTTCTTT | CASSQAGTGRRSTEAFF
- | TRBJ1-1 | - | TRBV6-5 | TGTGCCAGCAGAACAGGGCCTCACACTGAAGCTTTCTTT | CASRTGPHTEAFF
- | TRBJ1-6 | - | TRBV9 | TGTGCCAGCAGCGGCGGAATGCGGTCCTATAATTCACCCCTCCACTTT | CASSGGMRSYNSPLHF
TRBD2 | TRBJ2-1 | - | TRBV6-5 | TGTGCCACCGACAAGACTAGCGGGGGCGATGAGCAGTTCTTC | CATDKTSGGDEQFF
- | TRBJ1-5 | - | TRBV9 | TGTGCCAGCAGCGTAGATGGCGGCTCCAATCAGCCCCAGCATTTT | CASSVDGGSNQPQHF
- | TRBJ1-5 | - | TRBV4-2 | TGTGCCAGCAGCCAACCCGAGGGGACACGTAATCAGCCCCAGCATTTT | CASSQPEGTRNQPQHF
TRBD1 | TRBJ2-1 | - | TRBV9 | TGTGCCAGCAGCATCCGGGGACAGGGGTACAATGAGCAGTTCTTC | CASSIRGQGYNEQFF
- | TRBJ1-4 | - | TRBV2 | TGTGCCAGCAGTGTCCGCGCGTCGGCGGAGAATGAAAAACTGTTTTTT | CASSVRASAENEKLFF
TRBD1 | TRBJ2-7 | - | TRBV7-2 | TGTGCCAGCAGCCGCACAGGGGTCGAGCAGTACTTC | CASSRTGVEQYF
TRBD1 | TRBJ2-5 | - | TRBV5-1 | TGCGCCACCGCACGAACCATCGGACAGGGAGAGACCCAGTACTTC | CATARTIGQGETQYF
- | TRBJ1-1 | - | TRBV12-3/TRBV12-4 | TGTGCCAGCACCCCATTCAGGGAAGTTAAAGCTTTCTTT | CASTPFREVKAFF